The TCR beta chain described here comes from a study of OX40 agonist ivuxolimab in advanced cancers. As for the study in general: Three patients responded partially, comprising one with hepatocellular carcinoma and two with cutaneous melanoma.

Points from the study as a whole: At 0.1 to 3.0 mg/kg and by week 6, clonal expansion occurred in CD4+ and CD8+ blood T cells. Determination of antigen specificity was not performed for the expanded peripheral T cells.

CDR1 is MNHNY and CDR2 is SVGAGI in the germline V gene (reference sequence). The CDR3 spans 15 residues. V was clipped by 0 bases and J by 3 bases, with 8 bases between them. Profiling relied on immunoSEQ multiplex PCR, and the TCRdb table lists in-frame clones only, not all of them. The table includes nearly 80,000 clones, roughly 81% detected once. Remarks on this clone: Its antigen remains unidentified.

V gene TRBV6-6 combines with J gene TRBJ2-2; no clear D gene. This material consisted of CD4+ or CD8+ T cells sorted from blood, taken in a trial of the OX40 agonist ivuxolimab. The sequence derives from an adult with an advanced solid tumor such as melanoma, head and neck, liver or kidney cancer. The CDR3 region is CASSYSDSYTGELFF. In DNA, the CDR3 is TGTGCCAGCAGTTACTCCGACTCATACACCGGGGAGCTGTTTTTT.